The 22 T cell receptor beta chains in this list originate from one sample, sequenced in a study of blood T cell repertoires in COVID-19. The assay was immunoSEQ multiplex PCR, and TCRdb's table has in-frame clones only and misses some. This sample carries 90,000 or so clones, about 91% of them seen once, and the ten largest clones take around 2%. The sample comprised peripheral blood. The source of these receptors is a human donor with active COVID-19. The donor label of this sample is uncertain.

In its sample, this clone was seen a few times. The CDR3 spells CASSPEGARYNEQFF. The CDR3 nucleotides are TGTGCCAGCAGCCCGGAGGGAGCCCGCTACAATGAGCAGTTCTTC. The chain is built from TRBV7-3 and TRBJ2-1; D is possibly TRBD2 (6 bases). V was trimmed by 5 bases and J by 3 bases, leaving 14 bases between them. This CDR3 comprises 15 residues. The germline V gene has CDR1 SGHTA and CDR2 FQGTGA.

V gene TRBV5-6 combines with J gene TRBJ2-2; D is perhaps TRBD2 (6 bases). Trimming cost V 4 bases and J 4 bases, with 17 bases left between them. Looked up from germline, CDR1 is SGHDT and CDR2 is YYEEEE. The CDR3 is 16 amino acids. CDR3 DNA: TGTGCCAGCAGCAATCAAGGGGCCGGGGGCACCGGGGAGCTGTTTTTT. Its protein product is CASSNQGAGGTGELFF.

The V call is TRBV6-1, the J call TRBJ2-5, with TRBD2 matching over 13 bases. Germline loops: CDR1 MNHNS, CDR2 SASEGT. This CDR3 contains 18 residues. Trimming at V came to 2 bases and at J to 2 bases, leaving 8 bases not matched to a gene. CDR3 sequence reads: CASSEPRLAGGSQETQYF. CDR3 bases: TGTGCCAGCAGTGAACCCCGACTAGCGGGGGGCTCTCAAGAGACCCAGTACTTC.

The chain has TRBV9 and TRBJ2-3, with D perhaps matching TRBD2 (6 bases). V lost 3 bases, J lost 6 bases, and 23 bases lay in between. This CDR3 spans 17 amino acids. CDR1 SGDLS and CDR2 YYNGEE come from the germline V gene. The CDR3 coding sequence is TGTGCCAGCAGCGCACCAGTGGAAGGGACTTCCGGGGATACGCAGTATTTT. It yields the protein CASSAPVEGTSGDTQYF.

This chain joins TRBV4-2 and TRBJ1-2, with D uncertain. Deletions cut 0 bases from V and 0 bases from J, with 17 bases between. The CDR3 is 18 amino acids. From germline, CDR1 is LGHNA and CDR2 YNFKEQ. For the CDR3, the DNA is TGTGCCAGCAGCCAAGATAGACTGAGTCTTTTAGCTAACTATGGCTACACCTTC. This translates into CASSQDRLSLLANYGYTF.

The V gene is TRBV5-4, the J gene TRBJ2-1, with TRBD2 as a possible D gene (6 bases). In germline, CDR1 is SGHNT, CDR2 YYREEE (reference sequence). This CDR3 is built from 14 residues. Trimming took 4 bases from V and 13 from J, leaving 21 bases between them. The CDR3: CASSPTGTHEAQFF. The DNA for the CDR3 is TGTGCCAGCAGCCCTACCGGGACTCACGAAGCTCAGTTCTTC.

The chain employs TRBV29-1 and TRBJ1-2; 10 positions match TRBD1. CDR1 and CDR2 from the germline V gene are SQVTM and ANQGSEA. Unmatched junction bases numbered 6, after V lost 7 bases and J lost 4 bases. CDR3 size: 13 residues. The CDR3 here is CSAGDRGTYGYTF. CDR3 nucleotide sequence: TGCAGCGCCGGGGACAGGGGCACCTATGGCTACACCTTC.

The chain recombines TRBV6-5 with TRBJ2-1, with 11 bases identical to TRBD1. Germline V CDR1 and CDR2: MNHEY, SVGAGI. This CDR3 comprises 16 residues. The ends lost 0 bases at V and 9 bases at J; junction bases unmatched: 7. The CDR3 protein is CASSYSTGTGGTEQFF. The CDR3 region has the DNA TGTGCCAGCAGTTACTCGACCGGGACAGGGGGGACTGAGCAGTTCTTC.

The CDR3 nucleotides read TGCGCCAGCAGCGGGTACTCGGGTACGCAATTCTACGAGCAGTACTTC. Protein product: CASSGYSGTQFYEQYF. The chain uses TRBV5-1 and TRBJ2-7, with D unresolved. CDR3 length: 16 amino acids. The germline V gene encodes CDR1 SGHRS and CDR2 YFSETQ. Trimming took 4 bases from V and 3 from J, leaving 20 bases between them.

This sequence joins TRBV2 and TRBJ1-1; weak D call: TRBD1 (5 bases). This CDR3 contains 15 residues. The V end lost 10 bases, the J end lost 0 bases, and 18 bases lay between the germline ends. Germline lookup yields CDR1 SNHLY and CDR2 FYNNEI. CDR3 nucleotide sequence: TGTGCCACTAGGCGGGGGGATTCGGTGAACACTGAAGCTTTCTTT. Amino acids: CATRRGDSVNTEAFF.

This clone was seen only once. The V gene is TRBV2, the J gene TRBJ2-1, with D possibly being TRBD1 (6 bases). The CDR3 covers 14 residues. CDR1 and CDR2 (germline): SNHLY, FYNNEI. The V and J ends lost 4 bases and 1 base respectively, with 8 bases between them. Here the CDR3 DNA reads TGTGCCAGCAGTGTAGGGGGTTCCTACAATGAGCAGTTCTTC. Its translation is CASSVGGSYNEQFF.

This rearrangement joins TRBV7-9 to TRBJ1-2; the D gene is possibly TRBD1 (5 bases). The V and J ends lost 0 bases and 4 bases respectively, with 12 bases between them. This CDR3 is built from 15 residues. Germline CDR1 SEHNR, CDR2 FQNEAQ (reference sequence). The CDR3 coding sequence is TGTGCCAGCAGCTTAGCGTCAGGGTACGGCTATGGCTACACCTTC. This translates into CASSLASGYGYGYTF. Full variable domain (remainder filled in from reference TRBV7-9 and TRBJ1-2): DTGVSQNPRHKITKRGQNVTFRCDPISEHNRLYWYRQTLGQGPEFLTYFQNEAQLEKSRLLSDRFSAERPKGSFSTLEIQRTEQGDSAMYLCASSLASGYGYGYTFGSGTRLTVV.

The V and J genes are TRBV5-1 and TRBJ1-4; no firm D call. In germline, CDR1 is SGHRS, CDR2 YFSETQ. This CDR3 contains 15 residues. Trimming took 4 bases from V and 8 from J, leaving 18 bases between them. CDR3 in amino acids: CASSPTTARGEKLFF. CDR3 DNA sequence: TGCGCCAGCAGCCCAACGACGGCCAGAGGCGAAAAACTGTTTTTT.

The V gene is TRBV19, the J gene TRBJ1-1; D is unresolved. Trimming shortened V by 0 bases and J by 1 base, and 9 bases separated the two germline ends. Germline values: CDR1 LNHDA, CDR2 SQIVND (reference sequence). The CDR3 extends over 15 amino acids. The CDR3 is CASSIDPVPNTEAFF. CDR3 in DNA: TGTGCCAGTAGTATAGATCCGGTACCGAACACTGAAGCTTTCTTT.

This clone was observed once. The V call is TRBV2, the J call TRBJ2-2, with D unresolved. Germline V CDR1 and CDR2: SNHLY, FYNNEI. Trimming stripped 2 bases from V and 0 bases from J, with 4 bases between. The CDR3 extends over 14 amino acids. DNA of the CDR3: TGTGCCAGCAGTGAACCAGCGAACACCGGGGAGCTGTTTTTT. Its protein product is CASSEPANTGELFF.

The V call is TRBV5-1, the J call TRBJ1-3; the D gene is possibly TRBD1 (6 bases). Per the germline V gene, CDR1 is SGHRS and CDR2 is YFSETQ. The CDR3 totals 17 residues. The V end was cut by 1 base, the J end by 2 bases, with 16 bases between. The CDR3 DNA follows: TGCGCCAGCAGCTTGATGACATGGACAGAGGCTGGAAACACCATATATTTT. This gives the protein CASSLMTWTEAGNTIYF.

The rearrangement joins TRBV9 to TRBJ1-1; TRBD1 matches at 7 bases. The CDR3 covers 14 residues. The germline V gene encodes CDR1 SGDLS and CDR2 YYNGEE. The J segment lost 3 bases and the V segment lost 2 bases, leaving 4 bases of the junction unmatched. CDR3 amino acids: CASSVLTGYTEAFF. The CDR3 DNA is TGTGCCAGCAGCGTCCTGACAGGGTACACTGAAGCTTTCTTT.

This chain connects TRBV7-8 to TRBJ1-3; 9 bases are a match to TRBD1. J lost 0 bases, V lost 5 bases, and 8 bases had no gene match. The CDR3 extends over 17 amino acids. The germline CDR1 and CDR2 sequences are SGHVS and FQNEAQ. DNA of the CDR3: TGTGCCAGCAGCAGGGGACAGGGAAAATTCTCTGGAAACACCATATATTTT. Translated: CASSRGQGKFSGNTIYF. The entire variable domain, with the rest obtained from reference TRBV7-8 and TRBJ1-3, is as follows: GAGVSQSPRYKVAKRGQDVALRCDPISGHVSLFWYQQALGQGPEFLTYFQNEAQLDKSGLPSDRFFAERPEGSVSTLKIQRTQQEDSAVYLCASSRGQGKFSGNTIYFGEGSWLTVV.

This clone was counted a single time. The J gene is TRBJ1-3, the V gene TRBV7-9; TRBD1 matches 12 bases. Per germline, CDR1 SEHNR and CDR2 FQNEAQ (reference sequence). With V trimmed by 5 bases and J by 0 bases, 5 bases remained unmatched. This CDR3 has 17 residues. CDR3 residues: CASSAGTGGYSGNTIYF. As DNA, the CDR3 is TGTGCCAGCAGCGCCGGGACAGGGGGCTACTCTGGAAACACCATATATTTT.

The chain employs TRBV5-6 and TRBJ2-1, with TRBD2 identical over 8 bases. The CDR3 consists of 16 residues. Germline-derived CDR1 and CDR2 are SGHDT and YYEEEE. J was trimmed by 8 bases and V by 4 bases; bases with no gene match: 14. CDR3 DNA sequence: TGTGCCAGCAGCGCCCGGGGGGCGGGGGGAGGCCATGAGCAGTTCTTC. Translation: CASSARGAGGGHEQFF. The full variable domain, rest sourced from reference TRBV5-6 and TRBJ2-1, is DAGVTQSPTHLIKTRGQQVTLRCSPKSGHDTVSWYQQALGQGPQFIFQYYEEEERQRGNFPDRFSGHQFPNYSSELNVNALLLGDSALYLCASSARGAGGGHEQFFGPGTRLTVL.

The CDR3: CASSSTSPGQGNGELFF. CDR3 bases: TGTGCCAGCAGTTCCACCTCCCCGGGACAGGGGAACGGGGAGCTGTTTTTT. The chain carries TRBV2 and TRBJ2-2; TRBD1 matches at 10 bases. V gave up 5 bases and J gave up 7 bases; unmatched junction bases: 13. Germline V CDR1 and CDR2: SNHLY, FYNNEI. The CDR3 runs 17 residues.

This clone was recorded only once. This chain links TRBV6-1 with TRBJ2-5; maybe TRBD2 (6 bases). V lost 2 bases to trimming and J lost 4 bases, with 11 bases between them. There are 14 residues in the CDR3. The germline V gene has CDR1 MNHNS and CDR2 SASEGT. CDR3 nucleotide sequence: TGTGCCAGCAGTGAAAGACTAGTCGGAGAGACCCAGTACTTC. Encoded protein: CASSERLVGETQYF.